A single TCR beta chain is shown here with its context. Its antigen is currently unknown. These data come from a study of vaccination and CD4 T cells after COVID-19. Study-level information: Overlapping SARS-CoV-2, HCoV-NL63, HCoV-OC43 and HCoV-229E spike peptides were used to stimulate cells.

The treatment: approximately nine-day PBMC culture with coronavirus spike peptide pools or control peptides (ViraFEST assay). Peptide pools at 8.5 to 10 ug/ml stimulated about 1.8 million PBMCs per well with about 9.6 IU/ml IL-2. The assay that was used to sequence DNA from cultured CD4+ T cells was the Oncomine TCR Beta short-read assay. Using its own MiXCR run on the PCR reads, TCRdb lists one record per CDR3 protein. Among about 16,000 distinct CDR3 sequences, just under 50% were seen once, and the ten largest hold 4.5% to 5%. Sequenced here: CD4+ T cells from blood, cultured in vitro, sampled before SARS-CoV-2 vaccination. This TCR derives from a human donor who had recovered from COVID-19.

CDR3 nucleotide sequence: TGTGCCAGCCGGGGCCTGGGGGACACTGAAGCTTTCTTT. This translates into CASRGLGDTEAFF. The chain uses TRBV25-1 and TRBJ1-1, with TRBD1 as a possible D gene (5 bases). Trimming shortened V by 8 bases and J by 3 bases, and 13 bases separated the two germline ends. CDR3 length equals 13 residues. CDR1 MGHDK and CDR2 SYGVNS come from the germline V gene. Full variable domain (missing parts from reference TRBV25-1 and TRBJ1-1): EADIYQTPRYLVIGTGKKITLECSQTMGHDKMYWYQQDPGMELHLIHYSYGVNSTEKGDLSSESTVSRIRTEHFPLTLESARPSHTSQYLCASRGLGDTEAFFGQGTRLTVV.